A single T cell receptor beta chain is shown here with its context. The antigen is not known. The entry originates in a study of cytomegalovirus exposure and HLA in healthy donors. Findings of the study overall: Common viral pathogens seemed, in a later analysis, to connect with several of the most significant clusters.

Primers for the PCR totalled 60 Vbeta and 13 Jbeta. Clones were read by immunoSEQ multiplex PCR, and TCRdb kept only the in-frame ones, dropping some. The profile covers about 180,000 clones, with 72% appearing a single time and less than 2.5% taken by the ten largest. Germline V CDR1 and CDR2: SGHAT, FQDESV (reference sequence). The CDR3 sequence is 17 residues long. The V end was cut by 2 bases, the J end by 5 bases, with 19 bases between. This chain uses TRBV11-1 with TRBJ2-1; TRBD2 might be the D (6 bases). The specimen was PBMCs. This sequence was found in a human donor in good health. The CDR3 sequence: CASSLFISGVGDNEQFF. CDR3 nucleotides: TGTGCCAGCAGCTTATTTATATCGGGGGTGGGGGACAATGAGCAGTTCTTC. Variable domain in full (rest from reference TRBV11-1 and TRBJ2-1): EAEVAQSPRYKITEKSQAVAFWCDPISGHATLYWYRQILGQGPELLVQFQDESVVDDSQLPKDRFSAERLKGVDSTLKIQPAELGDSAMYLCASSLFISGVGDNEQFFGPGTRLTVL.